A selection of T cell receptor beta chains follows, all from one sample in a study of blood T cell repertoires in COVID-19. Method: immunoSEQ multiplex PCR; TCRdb's copy keeps in-frame clones and lacks some. The sample includes approximately 470,000 clones, 87% of them seen just once. Sequencing was done on a sample of PBMCs or T cells enriched from blood (not recorded which). The receptors come from a woman in her late teens or twenties who had recovered from COVID-19. The conserved cysteine and the conserved F or W are not part of the CDR3 here. Fields, in order: CDR3 length, V gene, J gene, CDR3 protein.

length: 13
V: TRBV5-4
J: TRBJ1-6
CDR3: ASSLDGQGGSPLH

length: 15
V: TRBV5-1
J: TRBJ2-3
CDR3: ASSPRTKRGTADTQY

length: 13
V: TRBV25-1
J: TRBJ1-4
CDR3: ASSDPRGTNEKLF

length: 11
V: TRBV25-1
J: TRBJ1-3
CDR3: ASRQGSGNTIY

length: 14
V: TRBV5-5
J: TRBJ2-7
CDR3: ASSSFGADLSYEQY

length: 13
V: TRBV4-2
J: TRBJ1-1
CDR3: ASSKPTGGNTEAF

length: 12
V: TRBV4-1
J: TRBJ2-7
CDR3: ASSQVGGGGEQY

length: 13
V: TRBV16
J: TRBJ1-4
CDR3: ASSQSRGGDEKLF

length: 13
V: TRBV29-1
J: TRBJ2-1
CDR3: SVGLAGGPDNEQF

length: 13
V: TRBV21-1
J: TRBJ1-2
CDR3: ASSIRGCWNYGYT